A selection of T cell receptor beta chains follows, all from one sample in a study of T-cell reconstitution after alpha-beta-depleted transplantation in children. TCRdb fed the PCR reads into MiXCR, producing one record per CDR3 protein. The data contain approximately 83,000 distinct CDR3 sequences, less than 15% of them singletons. The source material was PBMCs from the stem cell graft donor, sampled from the stem cell graft. Receptors were obtained from a human donor who donated a stem cell graft to a child with inherited bone marrow failure. The CDR3 runs from the conserved cysteine through the conserved F or W. D genes are given only for firm matches. The size of a clone is reported for some rows only, either as once, few or many, or as a class for expanded clones.

j_call: TRBJ2-2
v_call: TRBV5-1
clone_size: many
d_call: -
cdr3_nt: TGCGCCAGCAGCTTGGACCTAAGAATTAACACCGGGGAGCTGTTTTTT
cdr3_aa: CASSLDLRINTGELFF

j_call: TRBJ1-1
v_call: TRBV6-5
clone_size: many
d_call: -
cdr3_nt: TGTGCCAGCAGTTACTGGCCGCAGGGGTTGAACACTGAAGCTTTCTTT
cdr3_aa: CASSYWPQGLNTEAFF

j_call: TRBJ1-2
v_call: TRBV4-3
clone_size: many
d_call: -
cdr3_nt: TGCGCCAGCAGCCAAGGTCCGGCTTTGGGCTACACCTTC
cdr3_aa: CASSQGPALGYTF

j_call: TRBJ2-2
v_call: TRBV6-2/TRBV6-3
clone_size: -
d_call: TRBD2
cdr3_nt: TGTGCCAGCAGTTACAGCGGGAGGGCCTCCGGGGAGCTGTTTTTT
cdr3_aa: CASSYSGRASGELFF

j_call: TRBJ2-2
v_call: TRBV20-1
clone_size: many
d_call: TRBD2
cdr3_nt: TGCAGTGCTCCCGGGACTAGCGGGGGGGCGGGCACCGGGGAGCTGTTTTTT
cdr3_aa: CSAPGTSGGAGTGELFF

j_call: TRBJ2-7
v_call: TRBV11-2
clone_size: many
d_call: -
cdr3_nt: TGTGCCAGCAGCCGCTTAAGCGGGCCCAGCTCCTACGAGCAGTACTTC
cdr3_aa: CASSRLSGPSSYEQYF

j_call: TRBJ1-1
v_call: TRBV11-2
clone_size: few
d_call: -
cdr3_nt: TGTGCCAGCAGCTTAGACAGGGAAGTCACTGAGGCTTTCTTT
cdr3_aa: CASSLDREVTEAFF

j_call: TRBJ2-5
v_call: TRBV29-1
clone_size: many
d_call: TRBD2
cdr3_nt: TGCAGCGTCCGATCCGGCGGGAGACAGAGAGAGACCCAGTACTTC
cdr3_aa: CSVRSGGRQRETQYF

j_call: TRBJ1-1
v_call: TRBV6-2/TRBV6-3
clone_size: many
d_call: -
cdr3_nt: TGTGCCAGCACCCACCCCGTCAGGTTAGGGGACACTGAAGCTTTCTTT
cdr3_aa: CASTHPVRLGDTEAFF

j_call: TRBJ2-6
v_call: TRBV11-1
clone_size: many
d_call: TRBD2
cdr3_nt: TGTGCCAGCAGCAGGTTCCTAGCGGGAGATATTGGGGCCAACGTCCTGACTTTC
cdr3_aa: CASSRFLAGDIGANVLTF

j_call: TRBJ2-2
v_call: TRBV10-3
clone_size: few
d_call: -
cdr3_nt: TGTGCCATCAGTGAGCAAATCGAGGGGACCGGGGAGCTGTTTTTT
cdr3_aa: CAISEQIEGTGELFF

j_call: TRBJ2-5
v_call: TRBV20-1
clone_size: many
d_call: TRBD2
cdr3_nt: TGCAGTGCTTCCGGGTCTAGCGGAAGCCAAGAGACCCAGTACTTC
cdr3_aa: CSASGSSGSQETQYF

j_call: TRBJ2-5
v_call: TRBV7-8
clone_size: many
d_call: TRBD1
cdr3_nt: TGTGCCAGCAGCCAGTCGGGACAGGGGGAGACCCAGTACTTC
cdr3_aa: CASSQSGQGETQYF

j_call: TRBJ1-4
v_call: TRBV5-5
clone_size: -
d_call: TRBD1
cdr3_nt: TGTGCCAGCAGCACGACAGGGGGCGGGGGTAATGAAAAACTGTTTTTT
cdr3_aa: CASSTTGGGGNEKLFF

j_call: TRBJ2-3
v_call: TRBV9
clone_size: medium-sized
d_call: -
cdr3_nt: TGTGCCAGCAGCTCTTTCACAGATACGCAGTATTTT
cdr3_aa: CASSSFTDTQYF

j_call: TRBJ2-6
v_call: TRBV28
clone_size: many
d_call: -
cdr3_nt: TGTGCCAGCAGTTTGGCCGCTGGGGCCAACGTCCTGACTTTC
cdr3_aa: CASSLAAGANVLTF

j_call: TRBJ2-2
v_call: TRBV2
clone_size: -
d_call: -
cdr3_nt: TGTGCCAGCTCCAAGGACCACGGGGAGCTGTTTTTT
cdr3_aa: CASSKDHGELFF

j_call: TRBJ1-1
v_call: TRBV21-1
clone_size: few
d_call: -
cdr3_nt: TGTGCCAGCAGCAAAGCGGTCGGGGAGGGCCCGAACACTGAAGCTTTCTTT
cdr3_aa: CASSKAVGEGPNTEAFF

j_call: TRBJ1-5
v_call: TRBV7-8
clone_size: many
d_call: TRBD1
cdr3_nt: TGTGCCAGCAGCAGGACAGGGGGAGGCAATCAGCCCCAGCATTTT
cdr3_aa: CASSRTGGGNQPQHF

j_call: TRBJ2-7
v_call: TRBV28
clone_size: -
d_call: TRBD1
cdr3_nt: TGTGCCAGCAGTACGACAGGGGGCAACTCGGAGCAGTACTTC
cdr3_aa: CASSTTGGNSEQYF

j_call: TRBJ2-2
v_call: TRBV3-1
clone_size: many
d_call: -
cdr3_nt: TGTGCCAGCAGCCAACCGACAGGCTACACCGGGGAGCTGTTTTTT
cdr3_aa: CASSQPTGYTGELFF

j_call: TRBJ2-1
v_call: TRBV7-2
clone_size: many
d_call: TRBD2
cdr3_nt: TGTGCCAGCAGCCTCTGGTCGGGAGGGAATAATGAGCAGTTCTTC
cdr3_aa: CASSLWSGGNNEQFF

j_call: TRBJ1-2
v_call: TRBV29-1
clone_size: many
d_call: -
cdr3_nt: TGCAGCGGTGAATTGGACAACTATGGCTACACCTTC
cdr3_aa: CSGELDNYGYTF